Listed below are T cell receptor beta chains from one sample, sequenced in a study of blood T cell repertoires in COVID-19. Some clones are missing from TCRdb's copy, which holds only in-frame ones; the method was immunoSEQ multiplex PCR. Counted here are about 200,000 clones, more than 85% occurring once; the ten biggest clones make up roughly 10%. The sequencing sample was made of peripheral blood. Every receptor here comes from a woman between 45 and 65 years old with COVID-19, enrolled during active disease. The CDR3 runs from the conserved cysteine through the conserved F or W. Not all rows give a size; the values are once, few, many and, for expanded clones, a class.

v_gene	abundance	j_gene	CDR3aa
TRBV19	-	TRBJ2-5	CASSIDLARKTQYF
TRBV12-3/TRBV12-4	-	TRBJ1-2	CASSLEGWYGYTF
TRBV7-8	-	TRBJ2-3	CASSLEGTRRTDTQYF
TRBV14	-	TRBJ1-3	CASSPGGLTIYF
TRBV29-1	-	TRBJ2-1	CSVGPGLGANEQFF
TRBV29-1	once	TRBJ2-3	CSFSRSGGRTDTQYF
TRBV3-1/TRBV3-2	-	TRBJ2-1	CASSALAGVYNEQFF
TRBV28	-	TRBJ1-1	CASSLADSSTEAFF
TRBV19	-	TRBJ1-6	CASMGTGESPLHF
TRBV5-1	-	TRBJ2-7	CASSTGTGYEQYF
TRBV11-1	-	TRBJ2-3	CASSAGPGTQYF
TRBV7-2	-	TRBJ1-5	CASSPIWGDNQPQHF
TRBV5-1	-	TRBJ2-3	CASSRGTGGTDTQYF
TRBV27	-	TRBJ1-2	CAAYSGGYGYTF
TRBV5-5	-	TRBJ1-6	CASSPTGGSYNSPLHF
TRBV19	-	TRBJ1-2	CASSILTGANYGYTF
TRBV18	-	TRBJ2-3	CASSDTGLVTDTQYF
TRBV27	-	TRBJ2-3	CASSLGVATDTQYF
TRBV19	-	TRBJ1-4	CASSLTGNNEKLFF
TRBV2	-	TRBJ2-1	CASKPTSGGRDEQFF
TRBV5-6	few	TRBJ1-5	CASSLMVQGHQPQHF
TRBV6-5	-	TRBJ2-2	CATIPQRFNTGELFF
TRBV20-1	-	TRBJ1-2	CSAFPGDGYTF
TRBV6-4	-	TRBJ2-7	CASSMGQGPSYEQYF
TRBV6-5	-	TRBJ1-1	CASTPQGMWTEAFF
TRBV28	few	TRBJ1-2	CASSRDRANYGYTF
TRBV7-2	-	TRBJ2-2	CASSPTGGGTGELFF
TRBV27	few	TRBJ1-6	CASRTGVNSPLHF
TRBV11-2	many	TRBJ1-6	CASSLDLSNSPLHF
TRBV10-1	-	TRBJ2-1	CASSGTHYNEQFF
TRBV7-9	-	TRBJ2-5	CASSEGTQYF
TRBV5-1	-	TRBJ2-1	CASSSLAGSSYNEQFF
TRBV5-6	-	TRBJ1-5	CASSFGQGKNQPQHF
TRBV24-1	-	TRBJ1-2	CATSLTGSYGYTF
TRBV6-1	-	TRBJ1-1	CASSEAVWDMNTEAFF
TRBV4-3	-	TRBJ2-3	CASSHLIAATDTQYF
TRBV19	few	TRBJ1-6	CASSRGESSPLHF
TRBV30	-	TRBJ2-1	CAWSDVSGVYNEQFF
TRBV27	-	TRBJ2-1	CASSFSGGEYNEQFF
TRBV6-1	once	TRBJ1-2	CASSEAPDRGGYTF